Listed here are 21 T cell receptor beta chains from one sample, sequenced in a study of T cell repertoires in cytomegalovirus infection. TCRdb redid the calling of the reads with MiXCR, one entry per CDR3 protein. The data contain under 250,000 distinct CDR3 sequences, roughly an eighth of them singletons. Input material: PBMCs. The receptors shown here come from a human donor in good health (CMV status not recorded). Some clones in this sample may be carry-over from other donors' samples.

This clonotype was seen many times. The gene calls are TRBV7-2 and TRBJ2-7; TRBD2 agrees at 8 bases. The V gene end was trimmed by 2 bases and the J gene end by 6 bases; junction bases not matched to a gene: 3. The CDR3 contains 13 residues. CDR1 and CDR2 (germline): SGHTA, FQGNSA. The CDR3 coding sequence is TGTGCCAGCAGCTTAAACGCGGGAGGCGAGCAGTACTTC. It codes for CASSLNAGGEQYF.

The gene calls are TRBV12-3 or TRBV12-4 and TRBJ2-6; 9 bases agree with TRBD1. Losses at the gene ends were 7 bases for V and 0 bases for J; bases not matched to a gene: 10. The CDR3 sequence is 18 residues long. In DNA, the CDR3 is TGTGCCAGCAAAATCCGGGACAGGGACTACTCTGGGGCCAACGTCCTGACTTTC. As protein: CASKIRDRDYSGANVLTF.

This clonotype was seen only a few times. The gene calls are TRBV6-5 and TRBJ2-1, with 10 nucleotides matching TRBD1. Germline lookup yields CDR1 MNHEY and CDR2 SVGAGI. The V segment lost 8 bases and the J segment 5 bases; nucleotides outside the gene matches: 9. The CDR3 is made up of 15 amino acids. The DNA of the CDR3 is TGTGCCAGCCGACCCGGGACAGGGGTGCACAATGAGCAGTTCTTC. As protein: CASRPGTGVHNEQFF.

This clonotype was observed many times. V gene TRBV7-9 combines with J gene TRBJ2-7, with 13 bases aligning to TRBD2. CDR1 and CDR2 (germline): SEHNR, FQNEAQ (reference sequence). V trimming: 0 bases; J trimming: 6 bases; junction bases outside the gene matches: 8. This CDR3 spans 17 amino acids. CDR3: CASSLAPAGLAGSEQYF. The CDR3 DNA reads as TGTGCCAGCAGCTTAGCCCCCGCGGGACTAGCGGGAAGCGAGCAGTACTTC.

This clonotype was seen at least ten times. This chain connects TRBV7-2 to TRBJ2-2, with a possible D match to TRBD1 (7 bases). V lost 0 bases, J lost 6 bases, and 14 bases lay in between. The CDR3 loop spans 16 amino acids. Germline V gene data show CDR1 as SGHTA and CDR2 as FQGNSA. The CDR3 protein is CASSLAGQGGPGELFF. In nucleotides, the CDR3 is TGTGCCAGCAGCTTAGCGGGCCAGGGGGGACCCGGGGAGCTGTTTTTT.

This clonotype has at least ten counts. The chain uses TRBV6-1 and TRBJ2-2; 8 nucleotides agree with TRBD1. CDR1 is MNHNS and CDR2 is SASEGT in the germline V gene. V trimming: 5 bases; J trimming: 5 bases; junction bases outside the gene matches: 7. The CDR3 loop spans 15 amino acids. The CDR3 DNA follows: TGTGCCAGCAGTAGAGACAGGGGCGCTACCGGGGAGCTGTTTTTT. As protein: CASSRDRGATGELFF.

This clonotype was observed at least ten times. The chain has TRBV28 and TRBJ1-1, with TRBD1 matching over 9 bases. Germline trimming cut 5 bases from V and 0 bases from J; bases unmatched to any gene: 10. The CDR3 consists of 17 residues. Germline CDR1 reads MDHEN; CDR2 reads SYDVKM. The chain's CDR3 is CASSPPIGTGLNTEAFF. CDR3 nucleotide sequence: TGTGCCAGCAGTCCCCCCATTGGGACAGGGTTGAACACTGAAGCTTTCTTT. Complete variable domain (other parts from reference TRBV28 and TRBJ1-1): DVKVTQSSRYLVKRTGEKVFLECVQDMDHENMFWYRQDPGLGLRLIYFSYDVKMKEKGDIPEGYSVSREKKERFSLILESASTNQTSMYLCASSPPIGTGLNTEAFFGQGTRLTVV.

There are many counts of this clonotype. The chain links TRBV7-2 to TRBJ1-3; no definite D call. Between the trimmed V and J ends, which lost 2 bases and 0 bases, there was a span of 8 bases. The CDR3 has 15 residues. Germline V gene lookup returns CDR1 SGHTA and CDR2 FQGNSA. For the CDR3, the DNA is TGTGCCAGCAGCTTACAGGTGATCTCTGGAAACACCATATATTTT. Protein: CASSLQVISGNTIYF. Drawing the rest from reference TRBV7-2 and TRBJ1-3, the complete variable domain is GAGVSQSPSNKVTEKGKDVELRCDPISGHTALYWYRQSLGQGLEFLIYFQGNSAPDKSGLPSDRFSAERTGGSVSTLTIQRTQQEDSAVYLCASSLQVISGNTIYFGEGSWLTVV.

Many counts were recorded for this clonotype. V and J are TRBV7-2 and TRBJ1-3; tentative D call: TRBD1 (6 bases). V lost 6 bases and J lost 0, with 21 bases in between. Germline CDR1 and CDR2: SGHTA and FQGNSA. The CDR3 runs 18 residues. The CDR3 loop is CASSLGQSGALSGNTIYF. Here the CDR3 DNA reads TGTGCCAGCAGTCTAGGGCAGTCAGGGGCCCTCTCTGGAAACACCATATATTTT.

This clonotype was detected many times. This rearrangement joins TRBV28 to TRBJ1-5; a weak D match, TRBD1 (6 bases). The germline CDR1 and CDR2 sequences are MDHEN and SYDVKM. Trimming cost V 7 bases and J 6 bases, with 19 bases left between them. The CDR3 consists of 15 residues. The CDR3 region has the DNA TGTGCCAGCACCGGGGGACCCCGAGGGGGTCAGCCCCAGCATTTT. Translating gives CASTGGPRGGQPQHF.

V is TRBV12-3 or TRBV12-4 and J is TRBJ2-3; 9 bases map to TRBD1. CDR3 length: 13 residues. V trimming: 5 bases; J trimming: 10 bases; junction bases outside the gene matches: 7. CDR3 sequence reads: CASSPGTGMAQYF. The DNA for the CDR3 is TGTGCCAGCAGTCCCGGGACAGGGATGGCGCAGTATTTT.

As DNA, the CDR3 is TGTGCCAGCAGCTCGGGACTAGCGGAATACGAGCAGTACTTC. Amino acids: CASSSGLAEYEQYF. The chain uses TRBV14 and TRBJ2-7; 11 bases agree with TRBD2. Per germline, CDR1 SGHDN and CDR2 FVKESK. CDR3 size: 14 residues. V lost 5 bases to trimming and J lost 4 bases; unmatched junction nucleotides: 4.

V is TRBV2 and J is TRBJ2-3; no clear D. The germline V gene has CDR1 SNHLY and CDR2 FYNNEI. V was shortened by 0 bases and J by 11 bases, with 12 bases between the two germline ends. There are 13 residues in the CDR3. This CDR3 reads CASSEARPSGQYF. In DNA, the CDR3 is TGTGCCAGCAGTGAAGCCCGGCCCTCAGGGCAGTATTTT. Full variable domain (remainder filled in from reference TRBV2 and TRBJ2-3): EPEVTQTPSHQVTQMGQEVILRCVPISNHLYFYWYRQILGQKVEFLVSFYNNEISEKSEIFDDQFSVERPDGSNFTLKIRSTKLEDSAMYFCASSEARPSGQYFGPGTRLTVL.

A few counts support this clonotype. The DNA for the CDR3 is TGTGCCAGCAGCGAGGGACTAGCGGGAGTCGACGGTGAGCAGTTCTTC. Translating gives CASSEGLAGVDGEQFF. The genes are TRBV6-2 or TRBV6-3 and TRBJ2-1, with TRBD2 matching over 14 bases. The ends lost 6 bases at V and 9 bases at J; junction bases unmatched: 10. Germline CDR1 is MNHEY and CDR2 is SVGEGT. CDR3 length: 16 amino acids.

This clonotype has ten or more counts. This chain links TRBV28 with TRBJ2-1; 12 nucleotides match TRBD2. The CDR3 spans 16 residues. With 7 bases clipped from V and 0 bases from J, the junction kept 4 bases outside the gene matches. Germline-derived CDR1 and CDR2 are MDHEN and SYDVKM. CDR3 bases: TGTGCCAGCATCGGACTAGCGGGGACCTCCTACAATGAGCAGTTCTTC. It translates to CASIGLAGTSYNEQFF.

This clonotype was picked up many times. The CDR3 sequence is CASSLDVATNEKLFF. The CDR3, as DNA: TGTGCCAGCAGCTTAGATGTTGCAACTAATGAAAAACTGTTTTTT. The gene calls are TRBV7-2 and TRBJ1-4; D remains ambiguous. This CDR3 region has 15 residues. Deletions cut 1 base from V and 0 bases from J, with 6 bases between. From germline, CDR1 is SGHTA and CDR2 FQGNSA.

The sample holds a few counts of this clonotype. J is TRBJ2-1 and V is TRBV14; the match to TRBD2 covers 10 bases. The ends lost 10 bases at V and 5 bases at J; junction bases unmatched: 2. CDR3 length equals 12 residues. The germline V gene has CDR1 SGHDN and CDR2 FVKESK. The CDR3 sequence: CAIGLADNEQFF. CDR3 sequence (DNA): TGTGCCATCGGACTAGCGGACAATGAGCAGTTCTTC.

The chain carries TRBV20-1 and TRBJ2-1; TRBD2 aligns across 10 bases. V shed 5 bases, J shed 7 bases, and the junction held 5 bases outside the gene matches. CDR1 is DFQATT and CDR2 is SNEGSKA in the germline V gene (reference sequence). The CDR3 covers 13 residues. The DNA for the CDR3 is TGCAGTGCTTTAGCGGGAGGTGTAAATGAGCAGTTCTTC. Its protein is CSALAGGVNEQFF.

The chain recombines TRBV29-1 with TRBJ2-1; 9 bases are shared with TRBD1. Germline assignment: CDR1 SQVTM and CDR2 ANQGSEA. The length of the CDR3 is 13 residues. J lost 3 bases, V lost 6 bases, and 3 bases had no gene match. CDR3 sequence: CSVGTGSYNEQFF. The CDR3 coding sequence is TGCAGCGTGGGGACAGGGAGCTACAATGAGCAGTTCTTC.

This clonotype was recorded at least ten times. The chain combines TRBV28 with TRBJ1-5; D gene ambiguous. Germline V gene data show CDR1 as MDHEN and CDR2 as SYDVKM. Trimming cost V 2 bases and J 15 bases, with 17 bases left between them. There are 13 residues in the CDR3. The CDR3 sequence is CASSLPGLREPHF. The CDR3 DNA sequence: TGTGCCAGCAGTTTACCCGGCCTTCGGGAGCCGCATTTT.

This clonotype occurred a few times. The chain is built from TRBV6-5 and TRBJ2-7, with 7 nucleotides matching TRBD2. Germline assignment: CDR1 MNHEY and CDR2 SVGAGI. J lost 0 bases, V lost 8 bases, and 7 bases had no gene match. This CDR3 is built from 14 residues. CDR3 in amino acids: CASLRTSDSYEQYF. The CDR3 DNA follows: TGTGCCAGCCTTCGTACTAGCGACTCCTACGAGCAGTACTTC.